This TCR beta chain was sequenced during a study of tumor and adjacent non-tumor tissue in lung cancer. A modified ARM-PCR protocol with three rounds of nested PCR amplified TCRbeta. TCRdb independently ran MiXCR on the multiplex PCR reads; one entry per CDR3 protein. Of approximately 100,000 distinct CDR3 sequences detected, approximately 71% appear once; the ten largest clones hold 30% to 45%. Regarding the study as a whole: Higher tumor TCR diversity was associated with shorter survival.

This CDR3 contains 14 residues. In germline, CDR1 is MNHNS, CDR2 SASEGT. With 4 bases removed from V and 4 bases from J, the gap between germline ends came to 10 bases. No cell sorting was done before RNA was extracted from the tissue. This clonotype showed up many times. Its matching antigen is unknown. This receptor was taken from an older woman with non-small cell lung cancer. The sample was lung tumor tissue. The rearrangement links TRBV6-1 to TRBJ2-2; D unresolved. The CDR3 DNA sequence: TGTGCCAGCAGTGGTCAGGAGTTCACCGGGGAGCTGTTTTTT. It yields the protein CASSGQEFTGELFF.